Sequencing of this T cell receptor (beta chain) was carried out in a study of blood T cell repertoires in COVID-19. Study-wide context: Both acute and convalescent COVID-19 samples were obtained from the United States, Italy and Spain. PBMCs, B-cell-depleted T cells, or T cells provided the cDNA or gDNA that made up the material.

This clone showed up just once. Per the original methods: Scientists estimated how many nucleated cells there were by amplifying reference gene primers. The data were produced by immunoSEQ multiplex PCR, yet TCRdb's version contains in-frame clones alone and is incomplete. Clone size and V and J calls were adopted from that table, with D and trimming inferred from the DNA. This table has 200,000 to 250,000 clones, 88% appearing once. Germline V lookup: CDR1 MNHNY, CDR2 SVGAGI (reference sequence). This CDR3 is 13 amino acids long. Losses at the gene ends were 7 bases for V and 5 bases for J; bases not matched to a gene: 6.

This TCR was recovered from an older woman with acute or convalescent COVID-19. This rearrangement joins TRBV6-6 to TRBJ2-7; TRBD1 matches 9 bases. Specimen: peripheral blood. The CDR3 sequence is CASTRDRANEQYF. CDR3 DNA: TGTGCCAGCACTCGGGACAGGGCCAACGAGCAGTACTTC.